The 7 T cell receptor beta chains below were found in one sample sequenced in a study of cytomegalovirus exposure and HLA in healthy donors. PCR amplification relied on 60 Vbeta primers (plus 13 Jbeta primers). Sequencing used immunoSEQ multiplex PCR; TCRdb keeps in-frame clones, though not all of them. The profile covers 150,000 to 200,000 clones, with 80% appearing a single time and about 2.3% taken by the ten largest. Sequenced material: PBMCs. The source of these receptors is a male donor in good health and CMV-seronegative.

This clone appeared once. V gene TRBV7-9 combines with J gene TRBJ2-7; 10 nucleotides agree with TRBD2. The CDR3 length is 16 residues. CDR1 and CDR2 (germline): SEHNR, FQNEAQ (reference sequence). V dropped 1 base and J dropped 5; count of bases not matched to a gene: 8. The CDR3 sequence is CASSLGFLAGADEQYF. The CDR3 region has the DNA TGTGCCAGCAGCTTAGGTTTTCTAGCGGGGGCTGACGAGCAGTACTTC.

The V gene is TRBV27, the J gene TRBJ1-1; D gene uncertain. The germline V and J ends were trimmed by 2 bases and 5 bases, with 12 bases remaining between them. This CDR3 comprises 14 residues. Germline loops: CDR1 MNHEY, CDR2 SMNVEV (reference sequence). The DNA of the CDR3 is TGTGCCAGCAGTTTAAAAGGGAGGTGGACTGAAGCTTTCTTT. This encodes CASSLKGRWTEAFF.

The DNA for the CDR3 is TGTGCCAGCACCGGGGGGGCGTGGAGGACTGAAGCTTTCTTT. Translating gives CASTGGAWRTEAFF. V usage is TRBV7-9 and J usage is TRBJ1-1; the D gene is possibly TRBD1 (6 bases). The V end lost 7 bases, the J end lost 5 bases, and 17 bases lay between the germline ends. The CDR3 is 14 amino acids. CDR1 and CDR2 from the germline V gene are SEHNR and FQNEAQ (reference sequence).

V usage is TRBV4-1 and J usage is TRBJ2-5; the match to TRBD2 covers 7 bases. Losses at the gene ends were 3 bases for V and 4 bases for J; bases not matched to a gene: 8. Per germline, CDR1 MGHRA and CDR2 YSYEKL. CDR3 length: 15 residues. The CDR3 region is CASSQVGLGGETQYF. As DNA, the CDR3 is TGCGCCAGCAGCCAGGTCGGACTAGGTGGAGAGACCCAGTACTTC.

The chain recombines TRBV5-8 with TRBJ2-7; the D is unclear. CDR3 length: 13 residues. Deletions cut 0 bases from V and 3 bases from J, with 7 bases between. Germline CDR1 and CDR2: SGHTS and YDEGEE. This CDR3 reads CASSLGLDYEQYF. Written as DNA, the CDR3 is TGTGCCAGCAGCTTGGGCTTAGACTACGAGCAGTACTTC.

The table lists this clone with a few counts. The gene calls are TRBV5-1 and TRBJ1-6; 10 nucleotides match TRBD1. The CDR3 runs 16 residues. The germline V gene has CDR1 SGHRS and CDR2 YFSETQ. J gave up 8 bases and V 1 base, and 6 bases lay outside the gene matches. The CDR3 is CASSLYGTGADSPLHF. The CDR3 DNA reads TGCGCCAGCAGCTTGTACGGGACAGGGGCCGATTCACCCCTCCACTTT.

V gene TRBV6-1 combines with J gene TRBJ2-5; perhaps TRBD1 as D (5 bases). V was clipped by 0 bases and J by 4 bases, with 15 bases between them. From germline, CDR1 is MNHNS and CDR2 SASEGT. This CDR3 is 16 amino acids long. The CDR3 DNA reads TGTGCCAGCAGTGAAGCGTTATTTTCCAGGGTAGAGACCCAGTACTTC. Its protein product is CASSEALFSRVETQYF.